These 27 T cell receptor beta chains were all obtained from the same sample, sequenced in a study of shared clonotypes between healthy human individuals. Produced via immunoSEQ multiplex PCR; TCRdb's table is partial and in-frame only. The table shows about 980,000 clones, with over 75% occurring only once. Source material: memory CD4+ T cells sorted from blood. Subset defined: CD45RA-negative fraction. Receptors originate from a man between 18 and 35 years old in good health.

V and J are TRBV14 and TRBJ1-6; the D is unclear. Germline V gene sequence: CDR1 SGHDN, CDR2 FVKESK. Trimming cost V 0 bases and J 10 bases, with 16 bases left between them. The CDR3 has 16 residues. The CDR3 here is CASSQDRTSVRSPLHF. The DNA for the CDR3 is TGTGCCAGCAGCCAAGATCGAACAAGCGTAAGATCACCCCTCCACTTT.

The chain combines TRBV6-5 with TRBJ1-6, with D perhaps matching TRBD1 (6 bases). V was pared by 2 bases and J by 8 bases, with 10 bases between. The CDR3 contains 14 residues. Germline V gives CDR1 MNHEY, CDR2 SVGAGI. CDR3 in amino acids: CASSYREGDSPLHF. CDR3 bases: TGTGCCAGCAGTTACCGGGAGGGGGATTCACCCCTCCACTTT.

CDR3 region: CASRAVVGSNNEQFF. CDR3 in DNA: TGCGCCAGCAGAGCAGTGGTCGGGAGCAACAATGAGCAGTTCTTC. The chain couples TRBV5-1 to TRBJ2-1; tentative D call: TRBD2 (6 bases). V lost 5 bases and J 5 bases, leaving 17 bases between the germline ends. This CDR3 region has 15 residues. Germline V gene data show CDR1 as SGHRS and CDR2 as YFSETQ.

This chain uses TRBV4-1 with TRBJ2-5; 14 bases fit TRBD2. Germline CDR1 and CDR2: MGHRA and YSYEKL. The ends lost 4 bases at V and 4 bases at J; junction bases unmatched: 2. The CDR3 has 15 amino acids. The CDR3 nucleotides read TGCGCCAGCAGCCGACTAGCGGGGGGGCGAGAGACCCAGTACTTC. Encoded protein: CASSRLAGGRETQYF.

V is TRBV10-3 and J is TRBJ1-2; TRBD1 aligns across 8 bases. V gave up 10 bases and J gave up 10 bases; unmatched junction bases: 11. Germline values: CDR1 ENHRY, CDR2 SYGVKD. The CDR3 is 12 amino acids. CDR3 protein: CATKEPGQVYTF. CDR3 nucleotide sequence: TGTGCCACCAAGGAACCGGGACAGGTCTACACCTTC.

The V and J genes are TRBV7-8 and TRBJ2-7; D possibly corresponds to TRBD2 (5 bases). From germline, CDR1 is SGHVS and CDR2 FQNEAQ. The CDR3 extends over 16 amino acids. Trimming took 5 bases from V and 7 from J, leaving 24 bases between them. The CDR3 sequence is CASSPPGGRGTMEQYF. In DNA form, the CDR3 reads TGTGCCAGCAGCCCCCCTGGCGGGCGTGGAACCATGGAGCAGTACTTC.

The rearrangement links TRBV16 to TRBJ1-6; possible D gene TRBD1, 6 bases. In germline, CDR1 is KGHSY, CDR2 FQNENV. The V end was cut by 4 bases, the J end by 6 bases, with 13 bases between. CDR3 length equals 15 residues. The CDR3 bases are TGTGCCAGCAGCCCCAGAGGGGGGGTTAATTCACCCCTCCACTTT. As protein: CASSPRGGVNSPLHF.

Written as DNA, the CDR3 is TGTGCCAGCAGCGCGTACCGGGACAGGGGTTACGAGCAGTACTTC. Protein product: CASSAYRDRGYEQYF. This chain connects TRBV14 to TRBJ2-7; 10 positions match TRBD1. The CDR3 totals 15 residues. CDR1 and CDR2 from the germline V gene are SGHDN and FVKESK. V shed 5 bases and J 4 bases; nucleotides not matched to a gene: 8.

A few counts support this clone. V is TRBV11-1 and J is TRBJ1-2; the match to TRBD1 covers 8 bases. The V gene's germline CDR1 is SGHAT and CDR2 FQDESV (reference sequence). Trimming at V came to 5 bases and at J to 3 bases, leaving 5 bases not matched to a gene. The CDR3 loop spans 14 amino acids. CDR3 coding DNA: TGTGCCAGCAGCCCCGGGACAGGCCACTATGGCTACACCTTC. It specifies CASSPGTGHYGYTF.

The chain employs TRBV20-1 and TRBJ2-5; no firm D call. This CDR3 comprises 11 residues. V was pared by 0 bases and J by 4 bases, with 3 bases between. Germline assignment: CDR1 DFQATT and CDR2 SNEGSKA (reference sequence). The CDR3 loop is CSARDAETQYF. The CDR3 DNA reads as TGCAGTGCTAGAGATGCAGAGACCCAGTACTTC.

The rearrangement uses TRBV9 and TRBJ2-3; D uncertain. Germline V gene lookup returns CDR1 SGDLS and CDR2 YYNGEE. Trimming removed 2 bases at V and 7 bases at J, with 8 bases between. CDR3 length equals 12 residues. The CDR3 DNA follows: TGTGCCAGCAGCGTCTCTGGTAATACGCAGTATTTT. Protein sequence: CASSVSGNTQYF.

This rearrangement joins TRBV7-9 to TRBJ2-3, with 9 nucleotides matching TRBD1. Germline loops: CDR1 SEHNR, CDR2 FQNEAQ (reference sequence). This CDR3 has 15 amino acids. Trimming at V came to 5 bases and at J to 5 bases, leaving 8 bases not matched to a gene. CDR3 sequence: CASSPGTGRQDTQYF. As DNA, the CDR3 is TGTGCCAGCAGCCCGGGGACAGGGCGGCAAGATACGCAGTATTTT.

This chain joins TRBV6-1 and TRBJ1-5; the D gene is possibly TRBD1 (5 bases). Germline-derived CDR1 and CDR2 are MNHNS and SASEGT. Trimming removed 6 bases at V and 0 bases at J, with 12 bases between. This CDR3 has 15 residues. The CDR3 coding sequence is TGTGCCAGCAGGGTACTCAGGGATAGCAATCAGCCCCAGCATTTT. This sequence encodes CASRVLRDSNQPQHF.

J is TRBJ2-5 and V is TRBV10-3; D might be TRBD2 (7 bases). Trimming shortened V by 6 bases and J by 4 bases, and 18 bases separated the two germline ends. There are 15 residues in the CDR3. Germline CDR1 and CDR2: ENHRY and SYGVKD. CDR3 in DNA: TGTGCCATCAGCCCGTGGGGGGGGCTGGGAGAGACCCAGTACTTC. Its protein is CAISPWGGLGETQYF.

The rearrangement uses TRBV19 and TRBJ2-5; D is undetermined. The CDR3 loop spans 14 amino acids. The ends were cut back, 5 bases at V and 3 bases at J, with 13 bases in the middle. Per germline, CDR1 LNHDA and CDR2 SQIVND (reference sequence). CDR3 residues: CASSGRLAKETQYF. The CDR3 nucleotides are TGTGCCAGTAGTGGTAGGTTAGCAAAAGAGACCCAGTACTTC.

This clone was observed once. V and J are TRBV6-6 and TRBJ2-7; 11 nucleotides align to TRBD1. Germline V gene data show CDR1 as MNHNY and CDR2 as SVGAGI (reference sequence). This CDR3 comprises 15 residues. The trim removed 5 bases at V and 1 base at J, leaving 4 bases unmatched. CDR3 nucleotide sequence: TGTGCCAGCAGTCCCGGACAGGGGGCTTCCTACGAGCAGTACTTC. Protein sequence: CASSPGQGASYEQYF.

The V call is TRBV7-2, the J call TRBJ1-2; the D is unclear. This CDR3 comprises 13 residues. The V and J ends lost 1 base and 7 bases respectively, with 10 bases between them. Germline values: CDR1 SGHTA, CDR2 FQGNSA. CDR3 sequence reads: CASSLVQWSGYTF. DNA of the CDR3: TGTGCCAGCAGCTTAGTCCAGTGGAGTGGCTACACCTTC.

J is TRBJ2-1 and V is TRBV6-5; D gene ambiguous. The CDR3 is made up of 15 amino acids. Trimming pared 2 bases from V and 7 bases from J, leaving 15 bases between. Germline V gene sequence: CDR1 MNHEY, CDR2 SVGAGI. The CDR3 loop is CASSYPTGGRNEQFF. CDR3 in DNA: TGTGCCAGCAGTTACCCAACGGGCGGTAGAAATGAGCAGTTCTTC.

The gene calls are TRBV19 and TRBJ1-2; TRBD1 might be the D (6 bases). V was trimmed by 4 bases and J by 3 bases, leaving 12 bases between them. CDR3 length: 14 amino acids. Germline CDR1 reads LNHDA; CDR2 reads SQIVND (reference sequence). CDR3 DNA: TGTGCCAGTAGTACCCAAGGGGGTTACTATGGCTACACCTTC. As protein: CASSTQGGYYGYTF.

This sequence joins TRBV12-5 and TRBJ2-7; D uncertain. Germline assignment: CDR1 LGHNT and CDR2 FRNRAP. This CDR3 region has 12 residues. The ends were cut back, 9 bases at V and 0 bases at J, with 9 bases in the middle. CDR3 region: CARRKGSYEQYF. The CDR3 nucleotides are TGTGCTAGGCGGAAGGGCTCCTACGAGCAGTACTTC.

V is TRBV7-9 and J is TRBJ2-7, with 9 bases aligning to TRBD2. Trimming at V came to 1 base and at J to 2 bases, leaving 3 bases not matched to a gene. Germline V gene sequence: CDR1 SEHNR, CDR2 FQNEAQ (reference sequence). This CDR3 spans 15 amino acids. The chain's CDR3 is CASSLEASGAYEQYF. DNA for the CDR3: TGTGCCAGCAGCTTAGAGGCTAGCGGGGCCTACGAGCAGTACTTC. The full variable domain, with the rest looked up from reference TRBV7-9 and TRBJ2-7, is DTGVSQNPRHKITKRGQNVTFRCDPISEHNRLYWYRQTLGQGPEFLTYFQNEAQLEKSRLLSDRFSAERPKGSFSTLEIQRTEQGDSAMYLCASSLEASGAYEQYFGPGTRLTVT.

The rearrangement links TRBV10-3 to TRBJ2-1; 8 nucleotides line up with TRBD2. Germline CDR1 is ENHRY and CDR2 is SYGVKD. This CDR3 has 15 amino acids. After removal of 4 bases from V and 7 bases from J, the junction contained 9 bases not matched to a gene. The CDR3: CAISAVSSGENEQFF. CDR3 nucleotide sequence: TGTGCCATCAGTGCAGTCAGTAGCGGGGAAAATGAGCAGTTCTTC.

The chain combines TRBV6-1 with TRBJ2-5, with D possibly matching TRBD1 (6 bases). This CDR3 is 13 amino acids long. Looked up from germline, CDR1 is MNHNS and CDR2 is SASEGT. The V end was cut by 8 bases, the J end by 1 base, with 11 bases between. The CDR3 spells CASVDRIQETQYF. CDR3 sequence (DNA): TGTGCCAGCGTGGACAGAATCCAAGAGACCCAGTACTTC.

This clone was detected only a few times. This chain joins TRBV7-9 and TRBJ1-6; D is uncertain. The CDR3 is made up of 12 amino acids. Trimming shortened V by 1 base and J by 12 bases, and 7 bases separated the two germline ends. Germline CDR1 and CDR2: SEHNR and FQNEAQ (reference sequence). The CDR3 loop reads CASSLGGLPLHF. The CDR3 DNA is TGTGCCAGCAGCTTAGGAGGGCTACCCCTCCACTTT.

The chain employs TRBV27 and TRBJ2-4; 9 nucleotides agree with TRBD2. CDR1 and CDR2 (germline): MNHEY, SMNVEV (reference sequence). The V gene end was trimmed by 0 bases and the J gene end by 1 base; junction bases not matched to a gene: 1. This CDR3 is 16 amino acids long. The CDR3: CASSLSAGGAKNIQYF. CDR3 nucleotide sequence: TGTGCCAGCAGTTTATCGGCGGGGGGGGCCAAAAACATTCAGTACTTC.

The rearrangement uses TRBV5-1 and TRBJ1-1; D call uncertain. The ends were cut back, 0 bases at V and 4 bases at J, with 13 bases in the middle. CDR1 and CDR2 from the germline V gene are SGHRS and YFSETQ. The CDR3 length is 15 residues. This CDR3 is CASSLAGMSGTEAFF. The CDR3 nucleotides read TGCGCCAGCAGCTTGGCGGGTATGTCTGGCACTGAAGCTTTCTTT.

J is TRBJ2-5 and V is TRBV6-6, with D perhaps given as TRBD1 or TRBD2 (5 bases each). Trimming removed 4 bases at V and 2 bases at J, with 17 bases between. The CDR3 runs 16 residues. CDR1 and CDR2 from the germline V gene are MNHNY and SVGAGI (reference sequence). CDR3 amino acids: CASSSIWDGDQETQYF. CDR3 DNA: TGTGCCAGCAGTTCAATTTGGGACGGAGATCAAGAGACCCAGTACTTC.